A single sample gave rise to the 5 T cell receptor beta chains below, sequenced in a study of T cell repertoires in cytomegalovirus infection. TCRdb reanalysed the reads using MiXCR and keeps one entry per CDR3 protein. The data contain some 220,000 distinct CDR3 sequences, about 38% of them seen just once; the ten biggest clones take up 55% to 60%. For these receptors, no antigen is known. The sequencing here drew on CD8+ T cells from cultured PBMCs, taken from culture after CMV antigen stimulation. These receptors originate from a human donor in good health (CMV status not recorded). Some clones in this sample may be carry-over from other donors' samples.

This clonotype was picked up a small number of times. The chain employs TRBV9 and TRBJ1-2; D not certain. V shed 3 bases and J shed 2 bases, with 14 bases lying between them. The length of the CDR3 is 15 residues. CDR1 and CDR2 (germline): SGDLS, YYNGEE. The CDR3, as DNA: TGTGCCAGCAGCGCTCAAAGGACTGTGAACTATGGCTACACCTTC. As protein: CASSAQRTVNYGYTF.

In its sample, this clonotype was seen a few times. The rearrangement links TRBV5-6 to TRBJ2-3; 10 bases fit TRBD2. V lost 5 bases and J lost 0; bases outside the gene matches: 18. From germline, CDR1 is SGHDT and CDR2 YYEEEE. This CDR3 region has 20 residues. The CDR3 DNA is TGTGCCAGCAGTCCGCCGGAGGGACTAGCGTACACCCTTAGCACAGATACGCAGTATTTT. Residues: CASSPPEGLAYTLSTDTQYF.

Turning to this clonotype: Compared with germline, one end of the junction differs, possibly owing to a read error. V gene TRBV14 combines with J gene TRBJ2-7, with 7 positions matching TRBD1. Germline assignment: CDR1 SGHDN and CDR2 FVKESK. This CDR3 is built from 14 residues. This CDR3 is CASSLGQRLNEQHF. CDR3 bases: TGTGCCAGCAGCCTGGGACAGAGGCTGAACGAGCAGCACTTC.

This clonotype is large. The genes are TRBV12-5 and TRBJ2-1; D possibly corresponds to TRBD1 (5 bases). The germline CDR1 and CDR2 sequences are LGHNT and FRNRAP. V was pared by 0 bases and J by 2 bases, with 20 bases between. CDR3 length: 19 amino acids. In DNA, the CDR3 is TGTGCTAGTGGTTTGGTATCGGTAATAGGGGCCGTCCCCTACAATGAGCAGTTCTTC. It specifies CASGLVSVIGAVPYNEQFF.

The rearrangement uses TRBV4-2 and TRBJ2-7; D gene ambiguous. Trimming took off 0 bases at V and 0 bases at J, with 12 bases between the two ends. CDR1 LGHNA and CDR2 YNFKEQ come from the germline V gene. This CDR3 has 16 amino acids. CDR3 sequence reads: CASSQDLGTTSYEQYF. The DNA for the CDR3 is TGTGCCAGCAGCCAAGATCTTGGAACAACCTCCTACGAGCAGTACTTC.